This TCR beta chain was retrieved from a study of T cell changes during pregnancy in multiple sclerosis. The assay was immunoSEQ multiplex PCR, and TCRdb's table has in-frame clones only and misses some. The table lists around 36,000 clones, about 93% of them singletons. With 1 base removed from V and 6 bases from J, the gap between germline ends came to 11 bases. CDR3 length: 14 residues. The germline gives CDR1 SGHKS, CDR2 YYEKEE (reference sequence). This specimen was CD4+ T cells from peripheral blood mononuclear cells, taken in the third trimester of pregnancy. J is TRBJ1-3 and V is TRBV5-5; D is unclear. The source of this sequence is a female donor with multiple sclerosis, enrolled in a pregnancy study. The CDR3 sequence: CASSLNSGVNTIYF. Written as DNA, the CDR3 is TGTGCCAGCAGCTTGAACAGCGGGGTAAACACCATATATTTT.